This T cell receptor (beta chain) was profiled in a study of blood T cell repertoires in COVID-19. About the research overall: The cDNA or gDNA used as material had been derived from T cells, B-cell-depleted T cells, or PBMCs.

CDR1 MGHRA and CDR2 YSYEKL come from the germline V gene. Trimming took off 0 bases at V and 7 bases at J, with 6 bases between the two ends. The CDR3 is 12 residues long. Membership in each cohort depended on participant-reported clinical history. Under the authors' procedure: Reference gene primer amplification gave estimated nucleated cell counts. Clones were read by immunoSEQ multiplex PCR, and TCRdb kept only the in-frame ones, dropping some. The V and J calls and clone size come from that table; D and trimming were worked out from the DNA. The sample has over 250,000 clones; roughly 90% are singletons.

Sequencing used PBMCs or T cells enriched from blood (not recorded which). The chain carries TRBV4-1 and TRBJ1-2, with D uncertain. The sequence derives from a man in his 60s who had recovered from COVID-19. CDR3 sequence (DNA): TGCGCCAGCAGCCAAGATAGGAGTGGCTACACCTTC. Its protein product is CASSQDRSGYTF.